The 23 T cell receptor beta chains given below trace back to one sample, sequenced in a study of cytomegalovirus exposure and HLA in healthy donors (dated by TCRdb to about 2017). The receptor library was made with the immunoSEQ multiplex PCR assay. For the multiplex PCR, a mixture combining 60 forward primers for TCR Vbeta segments and 13 reverse primers for TCR Jbeta segments was used. As stored in TCRdb, this immuneACCESS dataset retains in-frame rearrangements with V and J assigned. A fraction of the clones does not appear; measured against another copy, unresolved V genes explain less than half of the discrepancy, and the remainder lacks a known reason. This sample has approximately 120,000 clones in its table, and roughly three quarters of those were observed once. Approximately 0.99% of the sample rests with the top ten. Input material: PBMCs. The receptors come from a woman aged 25 to 39 in good health and CMV-seronegative.

This clone was found a few times. The J gene is TRBJ1-4, the V gene TRBV5-1; D is possibly TRBD1 (6 bases). The CDR3 extends over 18 amino acids. Trimming took 0 bases from V and 5 from J, leaving 20 bases between them. CDR1 is SGHRS, CDR2 YFSETQ, per germline. DNA for the CDR3: TGCGCCAGCAGCTTGGAGCCAGGGGAAGGGGGATTGAATGAAAAACTGTTTTTT. It yields the protein CASSLEPGEGGLNEKLFF.

The chain combines TRBV7-2 with TRBJ2-5; TRBD2 is a possible D gene (6 bases). The CDR3 is 16 amino acids. The ends were cut back, 4 bases at V and 5 bases at J, with 20 bases in the middle. CDR1 is SGHTA, CDR2 FQGNSA, per germline. As DNA, the CDR3 is TGTGCCAGCAGCTCCCGTAGCGGCCCATTCAGGGAGACCCAGTACTTC. This codes for CASSSRSGPFRETQYF.

The rearrangement uses TRBV18 and TRBJ2-1, with a weak D call TRBD1 (6 bases). CDR1 and CDR2 from the germline V gene are KGHSH and LQKENI. The CDR3 is 15 residues long. Trimming took off 3 bases at V and 6 bases at J, with 15 bases between the two ends. Here the CDR3 reads CASSPQQGTPNEQFF. The CDR3 DNA reads TGTGCCAGCTCACCCCAACAGGGAACACCCAATGAGCAGTTCTTC.

V usage is TRBV4-1 and J usage is TRBJ2-1; perhaps TRBD2 as D (7 bases). The CDR3 sequence is 13 residues long. The V end was cut by 1 base, the J end by 10 bases, with 11 bases between. CDR1 and CDR2 (germline): MGHRA, YSYEKL. The CDR3: CASSQVGGVEQFF. Written as DNA, the CDR3 is TGCGCCAGCAGCCAAGTAGGGGGGGTCGAGCAGTTCTTC.

Only one count was recorded for this clone. This chain joins TRBV6-5 and TRBJ2-5; D remains ambiguous. This CDR3 is built from 13 residues. CDR1 and CDR2 (germline): MNHEY, SVGAGI. The V gene lost 6 bases and the J gene lost 5 bases, with 13 bases spanning the gap. The CDR3 nucleotides read TGTGCCAGCAGCAACATCCGCAGGGAGACCCAGTACTTC. Translated: CASSNIRRETQYF.

The chain links TRBV6-6 to TRBJ1-2, with D possibly being TRBD1 (5 bases). Germline assignment: CDR1 MNHNY and CDR2 SVGAGI (reference sequence). V lost 8 bases and J 4 bases, leaving 11 bases between the germline ends. CDR3 size: 12 residues. The CDR3 spells CASEGGTYGYTF. Written as DNA, the CDR3 is TGTGCCAGCGAGGGAGGGACCTATGGCTACACCTTC.

The gene calls are TRBV7-3 and TRBJ2-1; 9 bases match TRBD1. V lost 5 bases to trimming and J lost 6 bases; unmatched junction nucleotides: 11. Germline V lookup: CDR1 SGHTA, CDR2 FQGTGA. The CDR3 is 16 amino acids. In DNA form, the CDR3 reads TGTGCCAGCAGCCAAATACCCGGGACAGGGATCAATGAGCAGTTCTTC. Protein product: CASSQIPGTGINEQFF.

A few counts support this clone. This chain connects TRBV7-8 to TRBJ1-3; D gene uncertain. Germline loops: CDR1 SGHVS, CDR2 FQNEAQ. The V gene lost 3 bases and the J gene lost 0 bases, with 6 bases spanning the gap. There are 14 residues in the CDR3. The DNA of the CDR3 is TGTGCCAGCAGCTTCCACAGCTCTGGAAACACCATATATTTT. Protein product: CASSFHSSGNTIYF.

V gene TRBV10-3 combines with J gene TRBJ2-5, with 12 nucleotides matching TRBD2. Losses at the gene ends were 2 bases for V and 5 bases for J; bases not matched to a gene: 9. CDR1 is ENHRY and CDR2 is SYGVKD in the germline V gene. The CDR3 covers 17 residues. In DNA form, the CDR3 reads TGTGCCATCAGTGAGGCTGTCCTAGCGGGAGGGCCGGAGACCCAGTACTTC. Translated, it gives CAISEAVLAGGPETQYF.

The V and J genes are TRBV7-2 and TRBJ2-7; tentative D call: TRBD2 (5 bases). The CDR3 covers 14 residues. The germline CDR1 and CDR2 sequences are SGHTA and FQGNSA. V lost 3 bases, J lost 7 bases, and 16 bases lay in between. The CDR3 reads CASSFEKGWREQYF. CDR3 DNA sequence: TGTGCCAGCAGCTTCGAGAAGGGTTGGAGGGAGCAGTACTTC.

V is TRBV7-8 and J is TRBJ2-7, with 7 bases fitting TRBD2. Losses at the gene ends were 2 bases for V and 7 bases for J; bases not matched to a gene: 8. The CDR3 runs 14 residues. Germline-derived CDR1 and CDR2 are SGHVS and FQNEAQ. CDR3 DNA: TGTGCCAGCAGCTTATCCGGGACTACAGCTGAGCAGTACTTC. Translating it yields CASSLSGTTAEQYF.

The V and J genes are TRBV30 and TRBJ2-7; TRBD1 aligns across 8 bases. V lost 5 bases to trimming and J lost 1 base; unmatched junction nucleotides: 7. The CDR3 contains 14 residues. Germline lookup yields CDR1 GTSNPN and CDR2 SVGIG (reference sequence). CDR3 amino acids: CAWEPGQGSYEQYF. The CDR3 region has the DNA TGTGCCTGGGAACCCGGACAGGGTTCCTACGAGCAGTACTTC.

The CDR3 nucleotides read TGCAGCGTTGTGGGGCTGAGCGTGAACACTGAAGCTTTCTTT. Translation: CSVVGLSVNTEAFF. The rearrangement joins TRBV29-1 to TRBJ1-1; TRBD1 might be the D (5 bases). There are 14 residues in the CDR3. Trimming took off 4 bases at V and 0 bases at J, with 12 bases between the two ends. Germline V gene sequence: CDR1 SQVTM, CDR2 ANQGSEA.

CDR3 in DNA: TGCGCCAGCAGCCCCGGTGCGGGGGCTGGGGCCAACGTCCTGACTTTC. This gives the protein CASSPGAGAGANVLTF. The chain uses TRBV4-3 and TRBJ2-6; 7 bases are a match to TRBD2. Germline values: CDR1 LGHNA, CDR2 YSLEER. This CDR3 region has 16 residues. V was pared by 4 bases and J by 2 bases, with 5 bases of the junction left unmatched.

V usage is TRBV18 and J usage is TRBJ1-3; weak D call: TRBD1 (5 bases). In germline, CDR1 is KGHSH, CDR2 LQKENI. The germline V and J ends were trimmed by 3 bases and 0 bases, with 12 bases remaining between them. The CDR3 runs 16 residues. CDR3 amino acids: CASSPQRDPSGNTIYF. In nucleotides, the CDR3 is TGTGCCAGCTCACCGCAGCGGGACCCCTCTGGAAACACCATATATTTT.

The chain recombines TRBV5-1 with TRBJ2-7, with 7 bases identical to TRBD2. The germline gives CDR1 SGHRS, CDR2 YFSETQ. The CDR3 runs 14 residues. Trimming at V came to 1 base and at J to 3 bases, leaving 4 bases not matched to a gene. The CDR3 DNA follows: TGCGCCAGCAGCTTGAGATCTAGCGGCTACGAGCAGTACTTC. Protein sequence: CASSLRSSGYEQYF.

The chain recombines TRBV2 with TRBJ2-3, with D maybe TRBD2 (6 bases). The germline V and J ends were trimmed by 8 bases and 2 bases, with 14 bases remaining between them. Germline CDR1 is SNHLY and CDR2 is FYNNEI. CDR3 length: 14 amino acids. The CDR3 coding sequence is TGTGCCAGCGTCCGTAGCGGCTTCACAGATACGCAGTATTTT. This sequence encodes CASVRSGFTDTQYF. Drawing the rest from reference TRBV2 and TRBJ2-3, the complete variable domain is EPEVTQTPSHQVTQMGQEVILRCVPISNHLYFYWYRQILGQKVEFLVSFYNNEISEKSEIFDDQFSVERPDGSNFTLKIRSTKLEDSAMYFCASVRSGFTDTQYFGPGTRLTVL.

V and J are TRBV13 and TRBJ2-7; D might be TRBD1 (6 bases). The CDR3 length is 20 residues. V lost 7 bases to trimming and J lost 0 bases, with 31 bases between them. In germline, CDR1 is PRHDT, CDR2 FYEKMQ (reference sequence). The CDR3 loop is CASTPLTGLTRPPSSYEQYF. The DNA of the CDR3 is TGTGCCAGCACCCCCTTAACAGGGTTAACGCGGCCGCCGAGCTCCTACGAGCAGTACTTC.

V and J are TRBV5-1 and TRBJ2-7, with 8 bases aligning to TRBD2. The CDR3 runs 15 residues. The J segment lost 1 base and the V segment lost 4 bases, leaving 7 bases of the junction unmatched. The V gene's germline CDR1 is SGHRS and CDR2 YFSETQ. The CDR3 protein is CASSAGTSTSYEQYF. CDR3 bases: TGCGCCAGCAGCGCCGGGACTAGTACGTCCTACGAGCAGTACTTC.

The table lists this clone with a count of one. The V call is TRBV7-8, the J call TRBJ2-5; 8 bases are shared with TRBD2. Germline CDR1 is SGHVS and CDR2 is FQNEAQ. V was clipped by 1 base and J by 9 bases; unmatched bases: 7. There are 14 residues in the CDR3. DNA for the CDR3: TGTGCCAGCAGCTTAGAATTAGCGGGGAGTCCCCAGTACTTC. It specifies CASSLELAGSPQYF.

This clone was detected only once. V usage is TRBV5-1 and J usage is TRBJ2-1; TRBD2 aligns across 8 bases. The CDR3 has 17 residues. Losses at the gene ends were 1 base for V and 7 bases for J; bases not matched to a gene: 13. CDR1 is SGHRS and CDR2 is YFSETQ in the germline V gene. Written as DNA, the CDR3 is TGCGCCAGCAGCTTGAGGGGTCAACTAGCGGCAGGGAATGAGCAGTTCTTC. Encoded protein: CASSLRGQLAAGNEQFF. The whole variable domain, remainder taken from reference TRBV5-1 and TRBJ2-1, is KAGVTQTPRYLIKTRGQQVTLSCSPISGHRSVSWYQQTPGQGLQFLFEYFSETQRNKGNFPGRFSGRQFSNSRSEMNVSTLELGDSALYLCASSLRGQLAAGNEQFFGPGTRLTVL.

This chain connects TRBV11-2 to TRBJ2-7, with a tentative D call TRBD1 (5 bases). From germline, CDR1 is SGHAT and CDR2 FQNNGV. Deletions cut 0 bases from V and 3 bases from J, with 9 bases between. This CDR3 region has 14 residues. Here the CDR3 reads CASSLDRQGYEQYF. DNA of the CDR3: TGTGCCAGCAGCTTAGATCGCCAGGGCTACGAGCAGTACTTC.

The chain carries TRBV21-1 and TRBJ2-1; no check of the table's D call, TRBD1, against the DNA was made. TRBV21-1 is termed a pseudogene. The CDR3 consists of 17 residues. The CDR3 DNA sequence: TGTGCCAGCAGCACTCCTAGGACAGGGCTTTTCTACAATGAGCAGTTCTTC. Amino acid sequence: CASSTPRTGLFYNEQFF.